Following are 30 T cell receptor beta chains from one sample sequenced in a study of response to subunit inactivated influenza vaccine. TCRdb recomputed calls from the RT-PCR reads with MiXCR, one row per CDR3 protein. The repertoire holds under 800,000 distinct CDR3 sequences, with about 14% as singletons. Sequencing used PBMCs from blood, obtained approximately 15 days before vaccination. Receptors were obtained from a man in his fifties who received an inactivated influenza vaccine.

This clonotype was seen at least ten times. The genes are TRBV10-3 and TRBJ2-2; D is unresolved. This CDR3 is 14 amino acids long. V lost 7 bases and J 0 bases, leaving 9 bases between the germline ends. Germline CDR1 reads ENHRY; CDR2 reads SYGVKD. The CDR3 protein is CAINLGTNTGELFF. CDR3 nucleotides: TGTGCCATCAACCTGGGTACGAACACCGGGGAGCTGTTTTTT.

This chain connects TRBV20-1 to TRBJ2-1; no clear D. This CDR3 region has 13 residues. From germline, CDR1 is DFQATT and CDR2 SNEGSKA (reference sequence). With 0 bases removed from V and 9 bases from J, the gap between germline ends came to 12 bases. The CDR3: CSARDLTAREQFF. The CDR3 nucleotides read TGCAGTGCTAGAGATCTTACCGCTCGTGAGCAGTTCTTC.

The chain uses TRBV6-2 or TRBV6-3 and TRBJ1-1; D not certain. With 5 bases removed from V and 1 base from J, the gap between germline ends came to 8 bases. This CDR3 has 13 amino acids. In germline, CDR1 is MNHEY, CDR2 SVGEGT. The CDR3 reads CASSRIGNTEAFF. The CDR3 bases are TGTGCCAGCAGTCGCATAGGGAACACTGAAGCTTTCTTT.

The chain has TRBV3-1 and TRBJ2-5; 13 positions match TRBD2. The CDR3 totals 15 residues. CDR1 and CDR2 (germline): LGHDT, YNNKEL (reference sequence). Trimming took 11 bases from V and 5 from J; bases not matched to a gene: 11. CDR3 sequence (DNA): TGTGCCTCGGGACTAGCGGGAAGGAGCGGCGAGACCCAGTACTTC. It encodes CASGLAGRSGETQYF.

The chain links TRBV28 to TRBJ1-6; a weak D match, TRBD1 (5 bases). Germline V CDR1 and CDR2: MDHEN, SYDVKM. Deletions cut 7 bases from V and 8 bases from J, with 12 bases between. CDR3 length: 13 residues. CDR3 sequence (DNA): TGTGCCAGCACAGGGACCCTTTATTCACCCCTCCACTTT. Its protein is CASTGTLYSPLHF.

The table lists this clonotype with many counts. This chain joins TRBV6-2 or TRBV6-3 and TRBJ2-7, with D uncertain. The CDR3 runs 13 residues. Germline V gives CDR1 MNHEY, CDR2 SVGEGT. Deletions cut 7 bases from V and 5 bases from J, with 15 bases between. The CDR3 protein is CASKTGGAHEQYF. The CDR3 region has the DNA TGTGCCAGCAAAACGGGCGGAGCCCACGAGCAGTACTTC.

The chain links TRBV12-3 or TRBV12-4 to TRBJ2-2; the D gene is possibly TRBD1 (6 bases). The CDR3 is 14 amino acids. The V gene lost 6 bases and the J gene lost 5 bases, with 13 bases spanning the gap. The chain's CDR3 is CASSLTGRTGELFF. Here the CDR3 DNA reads TGTGCCAGCAGCTTGACAGGACGTACCGGGGAGCTGTTTTTT.

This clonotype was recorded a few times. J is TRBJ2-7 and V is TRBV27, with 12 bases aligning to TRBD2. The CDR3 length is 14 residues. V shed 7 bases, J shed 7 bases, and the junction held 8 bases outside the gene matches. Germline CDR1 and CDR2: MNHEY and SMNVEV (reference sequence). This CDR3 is CASIPLAGGREQYF. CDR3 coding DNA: TGTGCCAGCATTCCACTAGCGGGAGGCCGGGAGCAGTACTTC.

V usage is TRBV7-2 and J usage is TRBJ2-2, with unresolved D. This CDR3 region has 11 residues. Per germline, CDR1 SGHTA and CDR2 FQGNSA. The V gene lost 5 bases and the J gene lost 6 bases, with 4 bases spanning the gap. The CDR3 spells CASSPAGELFF. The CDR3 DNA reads TGTGCCAGCAGCCCAGCCGGGGAGCTGTTTTTT.

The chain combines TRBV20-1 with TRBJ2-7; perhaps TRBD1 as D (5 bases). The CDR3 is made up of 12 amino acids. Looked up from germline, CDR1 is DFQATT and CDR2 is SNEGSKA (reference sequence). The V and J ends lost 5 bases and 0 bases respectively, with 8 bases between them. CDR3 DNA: TGCAGTGCTGTGACAGACTCCTACGAGCAGTACTTC. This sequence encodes CSAVTDSYEQYF.

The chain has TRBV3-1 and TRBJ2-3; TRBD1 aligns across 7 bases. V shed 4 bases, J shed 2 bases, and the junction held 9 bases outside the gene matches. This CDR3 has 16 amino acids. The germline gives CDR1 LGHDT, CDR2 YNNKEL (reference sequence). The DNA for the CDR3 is TGTGCCAGCAGCCCCCTCCTCGGACAGGCCACAGATACGCAGTATTTT. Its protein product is CASSPLLGQATDTQYF.

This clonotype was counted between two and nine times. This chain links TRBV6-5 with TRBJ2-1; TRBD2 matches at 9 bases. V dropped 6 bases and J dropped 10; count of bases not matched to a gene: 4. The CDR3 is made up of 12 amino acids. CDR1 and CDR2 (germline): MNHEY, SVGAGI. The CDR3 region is CASSPGLAEQFF. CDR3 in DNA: TGTGCCAGCAGCCCCGGACTAGCGGAGCAGTTCTTC.

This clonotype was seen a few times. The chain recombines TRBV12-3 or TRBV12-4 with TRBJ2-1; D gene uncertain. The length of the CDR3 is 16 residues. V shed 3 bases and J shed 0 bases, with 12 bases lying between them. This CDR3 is CASSLERTSSYNEQFF. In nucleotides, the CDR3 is TGTGCCAGCAGTTTGGAGAGGACCAGCTCCTACAATGAGCAGTTCTTC.

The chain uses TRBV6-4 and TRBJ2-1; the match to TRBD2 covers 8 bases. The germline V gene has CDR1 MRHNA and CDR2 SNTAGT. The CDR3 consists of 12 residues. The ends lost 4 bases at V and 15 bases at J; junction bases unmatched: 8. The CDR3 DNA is TGTGCCAGCAGTGCCTCCGGGACTAGTCTGTTCTTC. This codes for CASSASGTSLFF.

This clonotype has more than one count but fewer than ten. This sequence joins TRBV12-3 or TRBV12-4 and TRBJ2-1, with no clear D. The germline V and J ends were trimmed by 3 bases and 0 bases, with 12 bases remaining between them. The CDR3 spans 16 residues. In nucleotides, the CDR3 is TGTGCCAGCAGTTTTTTGGACCCAAGCTCCTACAATGAGCAGTTCTTC. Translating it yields CASSFLDPSSYNEQFF.

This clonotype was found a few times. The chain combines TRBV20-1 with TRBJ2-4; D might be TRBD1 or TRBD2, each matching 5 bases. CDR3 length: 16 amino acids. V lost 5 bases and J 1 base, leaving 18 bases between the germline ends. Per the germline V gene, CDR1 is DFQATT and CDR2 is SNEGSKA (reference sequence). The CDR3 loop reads CSARNWDLSAKNIQYF. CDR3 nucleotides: TGCAGTGCTCGAAACTGGGACCTTTCTGCCAAAAACATTCAGTACTTC.

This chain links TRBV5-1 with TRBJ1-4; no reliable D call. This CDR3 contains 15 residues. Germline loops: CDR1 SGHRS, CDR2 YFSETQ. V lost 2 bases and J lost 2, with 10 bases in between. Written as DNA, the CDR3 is TGCGCCAGCAGCTTCACCGGGCTGACTAATGAAAAACTGTTTTTT. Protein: CASSFTGLTNEKLFF. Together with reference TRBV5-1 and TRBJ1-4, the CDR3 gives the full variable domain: KAGVTQTPRYLIKTRGQQVTLSCSPISGHRSVSWYQQTPGQGLQFLFEYFSETQRNKGNFPGRFSGRQFSNSRSEMNVSTLELGDSALYLCASSFTGLTNEKLFFGSGTQLSVL.

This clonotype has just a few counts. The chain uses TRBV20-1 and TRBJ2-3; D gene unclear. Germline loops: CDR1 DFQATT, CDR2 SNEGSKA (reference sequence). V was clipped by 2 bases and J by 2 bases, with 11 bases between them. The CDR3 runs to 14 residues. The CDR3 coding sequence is TGCAGTGCTAGACCAAGCGACAACACAGATACGCAGTATTTT. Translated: CSARPSDNTDTQYF.

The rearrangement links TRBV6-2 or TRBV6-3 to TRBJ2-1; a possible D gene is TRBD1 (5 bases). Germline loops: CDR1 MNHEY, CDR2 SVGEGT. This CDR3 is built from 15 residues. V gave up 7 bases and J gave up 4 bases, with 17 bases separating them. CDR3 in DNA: TGTGCCAGCAAAATAGGGGCCCCCTCGTACAATGAGCAGTTCTTC. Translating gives CASKIGAPSYNEQFF.

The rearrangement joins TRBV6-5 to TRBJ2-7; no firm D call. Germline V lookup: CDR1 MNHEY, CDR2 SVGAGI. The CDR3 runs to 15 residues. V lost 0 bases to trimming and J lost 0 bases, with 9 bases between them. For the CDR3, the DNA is TGTGCCAGCAGTTACTCTCGGCTTAGCTCCTACGAGCAGTACTTC. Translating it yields CASSYSRLSSYEQYF.

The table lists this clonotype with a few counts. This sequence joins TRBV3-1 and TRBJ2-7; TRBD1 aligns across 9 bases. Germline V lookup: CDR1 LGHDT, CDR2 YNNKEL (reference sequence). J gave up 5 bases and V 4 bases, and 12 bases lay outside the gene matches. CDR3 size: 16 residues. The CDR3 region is CASSPKSGTGRNEQYF. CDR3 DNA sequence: TGTGCCAGCAGCCCTAAATCGGGGACAGGGCGTAACGAGCAGTACTTC.

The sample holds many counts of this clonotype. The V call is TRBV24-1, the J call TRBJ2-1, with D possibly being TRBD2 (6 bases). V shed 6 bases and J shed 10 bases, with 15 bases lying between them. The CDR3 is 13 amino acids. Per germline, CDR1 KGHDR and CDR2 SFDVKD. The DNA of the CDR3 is TGTGCCACCAGTAGCCGGATCCGGGGGGAGCAGTTCTTC. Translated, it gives CATSSRIRGEQFF.

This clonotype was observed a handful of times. For the CDR3, the DNA is TGTGCCATCAATCGGGGGGGGCTAGAAGAGACCCAGTACTTC. This encodes CAINRGGLEETQYF. This sequence joins TRBV10-3 and TRBJ2-5; 8 positions agree with TRBD2. J was trimmed by 3 bases and V by 7 bases; bases with no gene match: 7. The CDR3 extends over 14 amino acids. CDR1 and CDR2 from the germline V gene are ENHRY and SYGVKD.

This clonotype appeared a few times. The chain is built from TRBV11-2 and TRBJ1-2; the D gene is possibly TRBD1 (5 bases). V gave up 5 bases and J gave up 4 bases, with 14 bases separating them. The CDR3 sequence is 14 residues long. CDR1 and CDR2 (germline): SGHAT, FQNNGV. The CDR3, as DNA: TGTGCCAGCAGCCCAGCCCGGGACCCCTATGGCTACACCTTC. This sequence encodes CASSPARDPYGYTF.

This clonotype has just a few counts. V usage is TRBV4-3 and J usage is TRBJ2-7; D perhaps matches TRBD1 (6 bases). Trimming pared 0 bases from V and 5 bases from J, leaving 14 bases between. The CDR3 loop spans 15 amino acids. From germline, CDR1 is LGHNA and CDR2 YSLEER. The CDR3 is CASSQDSGEWDEQYF. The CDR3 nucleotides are TGCGCCAGCAGCCAAGATTCAGGGGAATGGGACGAGCAGTACTTC.

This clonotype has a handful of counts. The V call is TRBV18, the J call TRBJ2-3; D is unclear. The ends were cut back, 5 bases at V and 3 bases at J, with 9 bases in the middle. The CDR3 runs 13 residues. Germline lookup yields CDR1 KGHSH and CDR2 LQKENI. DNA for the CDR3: TGTGCCAGCTCAAAAGACTTGACAGATACGCAGTATTTT. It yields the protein CASSKDLTDTQYF.

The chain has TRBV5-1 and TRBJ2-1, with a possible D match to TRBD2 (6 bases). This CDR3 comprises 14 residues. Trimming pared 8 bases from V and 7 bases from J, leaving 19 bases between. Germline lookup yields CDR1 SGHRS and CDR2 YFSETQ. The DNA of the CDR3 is TGCGCCAGTGAAATGGGGGGAGTTCGTAATGAGCAGTTCTTC. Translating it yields CASEMGGVRNEQFF.

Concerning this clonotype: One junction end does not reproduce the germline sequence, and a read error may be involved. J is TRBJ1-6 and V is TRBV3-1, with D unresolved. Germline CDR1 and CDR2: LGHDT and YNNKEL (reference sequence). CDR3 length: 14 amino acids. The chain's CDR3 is CASSQGGNKSPLHF. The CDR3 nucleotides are TGTGCCAGCAGCCAAGGAGGGAATAAGTCACCCCTCCACTTT.

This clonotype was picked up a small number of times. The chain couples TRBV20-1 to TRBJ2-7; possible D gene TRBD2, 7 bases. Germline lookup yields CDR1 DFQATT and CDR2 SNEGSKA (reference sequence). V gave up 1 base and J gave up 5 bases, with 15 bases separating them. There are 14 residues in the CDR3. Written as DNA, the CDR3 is TGCAGTGCTAGAGGGGGAGGGGGTCAAAACGAGCAGTACTTC. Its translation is CSARGGGGQNEQYF.

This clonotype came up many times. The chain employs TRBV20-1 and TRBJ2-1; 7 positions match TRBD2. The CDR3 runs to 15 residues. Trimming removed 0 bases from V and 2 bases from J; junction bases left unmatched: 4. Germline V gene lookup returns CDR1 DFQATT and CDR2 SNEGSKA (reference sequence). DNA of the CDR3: TGCAGTGCTAGAGAGGGGGACTACGCCTACAATGAGCAGTTCTTC. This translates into CSAREGDYAYNEQFF.